A few counts support the clone carrying this TCR beta chain. Its specificity is not known. This sample was included in a study of CD4+ T cells in melanoma. Whole-study results and caveats: A reported correlation linked neoantigen-specific CD4+ T cells to CD8+, macrophage and B cell function. In melanoma, neoantigen-specific CD4+ T cells reportedly differed in differentiation state.

Trimming shortened V by 3 bases and J by 5 bases, and 7 bases separated the two germline ends. Germline CDR1 reads KGHSH; CDR2 reads LQKENI. The CDR3 has 13 amino acids. TCRdb keeps only in-frame clones here, not all; method: immunoSEQ multiplex PCR. The sample shows roughly 11,000 clones, 67% of them seen only once. The rearrangement links TRBV18 to TRBJ2-2, with TRBD1 as a possible D gene (5 bases). The sequenced material came from cells from a culture (not recorded whether cultured in vitro). The source of this sequence is a human donor with melanoma. This chain's CDR3 is CASSPRGTGELFF. In nucleotides, the CDR3 is TGTGCCAGCTCACCTAGGGGTACCGGGGAGCTGTTTTTT.